This T cell receptor beta chain originates from a study of shared clonotypes between healthy human individuals. Whole-study context: Donors had three CD4 naive, three CD4 memory, two CD8 naive and one CD8 memory plate apiece.

Germline CDR1 is LGHNA and CDR2 is YNFKEQ. Germline trimming cut 5 bases from V and 6 bases from J; bases unmatched to any gene: 13. This CDR3 has 15 amino acids. Measured with immunoSEQ multiplex PCR; TCRdb has only the in-frame clones, and not every one. This table holds 600,000 to 800,000 clones, around 70% found once. Overall study findings and caveats: Rarefaction curves obtained for sorted subsets showed sequencing incomplete despite large depth.

In regard to this clone: Its specificity is unknown.

The sample taken for sequencing was memory CD4+ T cells sorted from blood. Stated subset: CD45RA-negative fraction. This clonotype was obtained from a woman aged 25 to 39 in good health. This sequence joins TRBV4-2 and TRBJ2-7, with 7 bases lining up with TRBD2. CDR3 DNA: TGTGCCAGCAGCTTGGGTAGCGGGTCAGTACCCGAGCAGTACTTC. Translated, it gives CASSLGSGSVPEQYF.